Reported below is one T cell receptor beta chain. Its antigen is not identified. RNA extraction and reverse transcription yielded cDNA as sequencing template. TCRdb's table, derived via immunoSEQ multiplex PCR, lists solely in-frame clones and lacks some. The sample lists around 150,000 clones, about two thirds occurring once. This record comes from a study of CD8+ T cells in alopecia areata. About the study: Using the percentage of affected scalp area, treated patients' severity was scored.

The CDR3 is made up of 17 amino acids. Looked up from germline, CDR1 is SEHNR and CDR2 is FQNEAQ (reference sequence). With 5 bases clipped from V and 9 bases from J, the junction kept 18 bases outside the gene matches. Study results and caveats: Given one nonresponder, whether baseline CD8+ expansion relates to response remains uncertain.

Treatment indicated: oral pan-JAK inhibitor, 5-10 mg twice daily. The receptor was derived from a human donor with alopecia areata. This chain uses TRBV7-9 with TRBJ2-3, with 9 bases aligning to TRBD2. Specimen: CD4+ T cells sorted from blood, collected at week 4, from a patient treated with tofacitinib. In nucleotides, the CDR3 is TGTGCCAGCAGCCGACCCCCGAGCGGGGGGCACCTAAGGACGCAGTATTTT. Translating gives CASSRPPSGGHLRTQYF.